Listed below are T cell receptor beta chains from one sample, sequenced in a study of blood T cell repertoires in COVID-19. This table comes from immunoSEQ multiplex PCR, and its TCRdb copy is limited to in-frame clones, with some not included. The sample shows roughly 220,000 clones, 86% of them seen only once. The source material was PBMCs or T cells enriched from blood (not recorded which). The source is a woman between 40 and 50 years old with acute COVID-19. Both conserved end residues are part of each CDR3. D genes are given only for firm matches. Size is stated for part of the rows, as once, few or many counts, or as a class when the clone is expanded.

>TRBD1|TRBV2|TRBJ1-2|-
TGTGCCAGCCGTAGCCAGGGACAGGGGGCGGTTGGCTACACCTTC
CASRSQGQGAVGYTF
>-|TRBV6-2/TRBV6-3|TRBJ2-1|-
TGTGCCAGCAGTTACGCTACGATTTCGAATGAGCAGTTCTTC
CASSYATISNEQFF
>-|TRBV7-8|TRBJ1-5|-
TGTGCCAGCAGCGAGGCCAGGGAGGGTGCCCAGCATTTT
CASSEAREGAQHF
>TRBD2|TRBV28|TRBJ2-1|-
TGTGCCAGCAGTTTATCCCCTAGCGGACACCAATACAATGAGCAGTTCTTC
CASSLSPSGHQYNEQFF
>TRBD2|TRBV29-1|TRBJ2-2|-
TGCAGCGTTATCCTTTTCGGGCGGGAGCTCACCGGGGAGCTGTTTTTT
CSVILFGRELTGELFF
>TRBD2|TRBV9|TRBJ2-3|-
TGTGCCAGCAGCGGTACTAGCGGGAGAACAGATACGCAGTATTTT
CASSGTSGRTDTQYF
>TRBD1|TRBV10-2|TRBJ1-5|-
TGCGCCAGCAGACCCGGGACAGGGAATCAGCCCCAGCATTTT
CASRPGTGNQPQHF
>-|TRBV6-2/TRBV6-3|TRBJ1-1|once
TGTGCCAGCAGTTACTCTTGGACAGCGAACACTGAAGCTTTCTTT
CASSYSWTANTEAFF
>-|TRBV27|TRBJ2-5|-
TGTGCCAGCAGAGCGGCCTCAAAGACCCAGTACTTC
CASRAASKTQYF
>TRBD1|TRBV9|TRBJ1-5|-
TGTGCCAGCAGCGGGACAGGGGCAGGTCAGCCCCAGCATTTT
CASSGTGAGQPQHF
>-|TRBV6-2/TRBV6-3|TRBJ2-3|-
TGTGCCAGCAGCTATTTAACCGTCCTAACCACAGATACGCAGTATTTT
CASSYLTVLTTDTQYF
>TRBD1|TRBV29-1|TRBJ2-5|-
TGCAGCGTAAACGGACAGGGAATGGGGACCCAGTACTTC
CSVNGQGMGTQYF
>-|TRBV7-3|TRBJ1-3|few
TGTGCCAGCAGCTTAGGGCAGGGCACTGGAAACACCATATATTTT
CASSLGQGTGNTIYF
>-|TRBV10-2|TRBJ2-7|-
TGCGCCAGCAGCGCTAGCCTCCGGTACGAGCAGTACTTC
CASSASLRYEQYF
>-|TRBV27|TRBJ1-2|-
TGTGCCAGCAGCCTGGGGGGGCCCGTTAACTATGGCTACACCTTC
CASSLGGPVNYGYTF
>-|TRBV5-1|TRBJ1-5|few
TGCGCCAGCACCTCGGGGGACGGTCAGCCCCAGCATTTT
CASTSGDGQPQHF
>-|TRBV19|TRBJ1-6|-
TGTGCCAGTAGTAGGGGCCCGACAGTCTCTCCTTCACCCCTCCACTTT
CASSRGPTVSPSPLHF
>TRBD2|TRBV5-1|TRBJ2-1|once
TGCGCCAGCAGCAGCAGCGGGAGGCTAGGGAATGAGCAGTTCTTC
CASSSSGRLGNEQFF
>TRBD2|TRBV7-3|TRBJ2-3|-
TGTGCCAGCAGCTTAATCTTTGCTAGCGGGAGGGGAGGGCCAGATACGCAGTATTTT
CASSLIFASGRGGPDTQYF
>TRBD1|TRBV5-6|TRBJ1-2|-
TGTGCCAGCAATGCTGAGGGGACAGGGTACTATGGCTACACCTTC
CASNAEGTGYYGYTF
>TRBD2|TRBV7-2|TRBJ2-7|-
TGTGCCAGCAGCTCTCCGGGACTAGCGGGAGCTAACGAGCAGTACTTC
CASSSPGLAGANEQYF
>-|TRBV5-5|TRBJ2-5|-
TGTGCCAGCAACCTTGTGGGCCCCCAAGAGACCCAGTACTTC
CASNLVGPQETQYF
>TRBD2|TRBV28|TRBJ2-7|-
TGTGCCAGCAGCCAGGGAGCGGGAAAGGGGACCTACGAGCAGTACTTC
CASSQGAGKGTYEQYF
>TRBD2|TRBV11-3|TRBJ2-1|-
TGTGCCAGCAGCCGCGGGACTAGCGGAGGGAATGAGCAGTTCTTC
CASSRGTSGGNEQFF
>TRBD1|TRBV5-1|TRBJ2-6|-
TGCGCCAGCAGCTACCGGGACAGGGCTTCCCCTGGGGCCAACGTCCTGACTTTC
CASSYRDRASPGANVLTF
>-|TRBV18|TRBJ2-1|-
TGTGCCAGCTCACCAGTCCGGAGGTACTACAATGAGCAGTTCTTC
CASSPVRRYYNEQFF
>-|TRBV18|TRBJ2-2|-
TGTGCCAGCTCACCGCGGAGCGCCTACGACACCGGGGAGCTGTTTTTT
CASSPRSAYDTGELFF
>TRBD2|TRBV15|TRBJ2-5|-
TGTGCCACCAGCCGAAGAGCGGGAGGGCCTAGAGAGACCCAGTACTTC
CATSRRAGGPRETQYF
>TRBD2|TRBV10-3|TRBJ2-1|-
TGTGCCATCAGTGCGGGGGGATCCTACAATGAGCAGTTCTTC
CAISAGGSYNEQFF
>-|TRBV7-9|TRBJ2-5|-
TGTGCCAGCAGCTCGCCCGGGGACTACCAAGAGACCCAGTACTTC
CASSSPGDYQETQYF
>-|TRBV10-3|TRBJ2-7|-
TGTGCCATCAGTGAAAGCGGAAGGTACGAGCAGTACTTC
CAISESGRYEQYF
>TRBD2|TRBV4-2|TRBJ2-7|-
TGTGCCAGCAGCCCCGGGACTAGCGTTTTGGGAAGCGGCTCCTACGAGCAGTACTTC
CASSPGTSVLGSGSYEQYF
>-|TRBV20-1|TRBJ2-7|-
TGCAGTGCACCGGACTCCTCCGAGCAGTACTTC
CSAPDSSEQYF
>-|TRBV12-3/TRBV12-4|TRBJ2-5|-
TGTGCCAGCAGTTCGGGTGGGACCCAGTACTTC
CASSSGGTQYF
>-|TRBV6-5|TRBJ1-5|-
TGTGCCAGCAGTTACTCGGGGGGGTACCAGCCCCAGCATTTT
CASSYSGGYQPQHF
>-|TRBV9|TRBJ2-2|-
TGTGCCAGCAGCGCCCCTCCCGGGTTCACCGGGGAGCTGTTTTTT
CASSAPPGFTGELFF
>-|TRBV11-3|TRBJ2-2|-
TGTGCCAGCAGCTCTACCGGGGAGCTGTTTTTT
CASSSTGELFF
>-|TRBV18|TRBJ2-3|-
TGTGCCAGCTCACCACCGGCCAACGGGGGCACAGATACGCAGTATTTT
CASSPPANGGTDTQYF
>-|TRBV9|TRBJ2-3|-
TGTGCCAGCAGCGCACACAGGGCCGACGGCGAGGCGCAGTATTTT
CASSAHRADGEAQYF
>-|TRBV7-2|TRBJ1-2|-
TGTGCCAGCAGCTCGACGGCGAGGGTCTATGGCTACACCTTC
CASSSTARVYGYTF
>TRBD1|TRBV7-9|TRBJ1-5|-
TGTGCCAGCAGCATGGGACAGCACAATCAGCCCCAGCATTTT
CASSMGQHNQPQHF
>-|TRBV10-3|TRBJ2-2|few
TGTGCCATCACCAGCGGTGTCGACACCGGGGAGCTGTTTTTT
CAITSGVDTGELFF
>-|TRBV7-2|TRBJ2-7|once
TGTGCCAGCAGTAATTTCTACGAGCAGTACTTC
CASSNFYEQYF
>TRBD1|TRBV29-1|TRBJ2-7|-
TGCAGCGTTGGGGACAGGGGGATATACGAGCAGTACTTC
CSVGDRGIYEQYF
>TRBD2|TRBV19|TRBJ2-7|once
TGTGCCAGTACTCCCCGGGAGGGAGTCGAGCAGTACTTC
CASTPREGVEQYF
>TRBD1|TRBV29-1|TRBJ2-2|-
TGCAGCGTTAGTCCGACCGGGACAGGGGGCGGGGAGCTGTTTTTT
CSVSPTGTGGGELFF
>TRBD1|TRBV2|TRBJ2-7|-
TGTGCCAGCAGGAACCCGGGACAGGGGGCCTACGAGCAGTACTTC
CASRNPGQGAYEQYF
>-|TRBV28|TRBJ1-2|-
TGTGCCAGCAGCCCTCGAGGGTCGGGGGGGTACACCTTC
CASSPRGSGGYTF
>TRBD2|TRBV11-1|TRBJ2-7|few
TGTGCCAGCAGTCAGACTAGCGGGACTCCCTACGAGCAGTACTTC
CASSQTSGTPYEQYF
>-|TRBV5-1|TRBJ2-2|-
TGCGCCAGCAGCCTCGCCCAGACAGGGAACACCGGGGAGCTGTTTTTT
CASSLAQTGNTGELFF
>-|TRBV6-5|TRBJ2-2|-
TGTGCCAGCAGTCAACGACGGGAAACCGGGGAGCTGTTTTTT
CASSQRRETGELFF
>-|TRBV18|TRBJ1-3|-
TGTGCCAGCTCGCGGATCTCTGGAAACACCATATATTTT
CASSRISGNTIYF
>-|TRBV20-1|TRBJ1-5|-
TGCAGTGCTAGGGAGGACCAGCCCCAGCATTTT
CSAREDQPQHF
>TRBD1|TRBV6-5|TRBJ2-7|-
TGTGCCAGCACTTCTACAGGGGGCCCAACCTACGAGCAGTACTTC
CASTSTGGPTYEQYF